Each of the 27 T cell receptor beta chains below was sequenced from the same sample in a study of human T cells and chemical hapten exposure (dated by TCRdb to about 2021). Library preparation employed RACE. TCRdb records NextSeq 500 as the sequencer. TCRdb passed the public sequencing reads through fastp at Q25 and MiXCR, retaining productive beta sequences. For every CDR3 protein sequence, its rows merge into one entry that carries the most common genes and DNA. In all, the sample holds over 300,000 distinct CDR3 sequences, and approximately 5.1% of those were seen once. The ten largest account for 2.5% to 3% of the sample. What this sample's time point label stands for: pre-sensitization, week 0. In the paper's terms, the treatment or condition label means: therapeutic diphenylcyclopropenone sensitization with weekly scalp DPC. Source: whole blood, taken in connection with sensitization to the hapten diphenylcyclopropenone (DPC). The receptors come from a woman between 45 and 60 years old with alopecia areata. Some clones in this sample may be carry-over from other donors' samples.

To note about this clonotype: A much larger clonotype is one base distant, so this may be a read error. This chain connects TRBV15 to TRBJ2-1; D gene ambiguous. Germline values: CDR1 LNHNV, CDR2 YYDKDF (reference sequence). This CDR3 is 14 amino acids long. CDR3 nucleotides: TGTGCCACCAACAGAGAGCAGGCCCCTGGTGAGCAGTTCTTC. Its translation is CATNREQAPGEQFF.

This clonotype showed up many times. The chain uses TRBV29-1 and TRBJ1-1, with 7 positions matching TRBD1. CDR1 SQVTM and CDR2 ANQGSEA come from the germline V gene. This CDR3 is built from 13 residues. V shed 8 bases, J shed 2 bases, and the junction held 8 bases outside the gene matches. CDR3 DNA sequence: TGCAGCTCATTAAGAGGGGGCAACACTGAAGCTTTCTTT. This encodes CSSLRGGNTEAFF.

This clonotype was found many times. The rearrangement uses TRBV5-1 and TRBJ2-5; D is unresolved. The CDR3 has 15 amino acids. Germline V lookup: CDR1 SGHRS, CDR2 YFSETQ. V dropped 4 bases and J dropped 0 bases, with 13 bases sitting between them. CDR3 protein: CASSLGPLYQETQYF. CDR3 nucleotide sequence: TGCGCCAGCAGCCTGGGTCCTTTGTACCAAGAGACCCAGTACTTC. The whole variable domain, remainder taken from reference TRBV5-1 and TRBJ2-5, is KAGVTQTPRYLIKTRGQQVTLSCSPISGHRSVSWYQQTPGQGLQFLFEYFSETQRNKGNFPGRFSGRQFSNSRSEMNVSTLELGDSALYLCASSLGPLYQETQYFGPGTRLLVL.

The sample holds many counts of this clonotype. The V call is TRBV6-1, the J call TRBJ2-7; 8 bases agree with TRBD1. CDR1 is MNHNS and CDR2 is SASEGT in the germline V gene. This CDR3 region has 14 residues. V was clipped by 8 bases and J by 6 bases; unmatched bases: 12. CDR3 residues: CASVRTGRPSEQYF. In nucleotides, the CDR3 is TGTGCCAGCGTGCGGACAGGGAGGCCTAGCGAGCAGTACTTC.

This clonotype has only a few counts. The chain carries TRBV3-1 and TRBJ2-1, with 10 bases aligning to TRBD2. The CDR3 length is 17 residues. CDR1 is LGHDT and CDR2 is YNNKEL in the germline V gene (reference sequence). With 0 bases clipped from V and 10 bases from J, the junction kept 12 bases outside the gene matches. The CDR3 here is CASSQEGGASGGREQFF. The CDR3 bases are TGTGCCAGCAGCCAAGAGGGAGGAGCTAGCGGGGGAAGAGAGCAGTTCTTC.

This clonotype came up many times. The gene calls are TRBV3-1 and TRBJ1-1; D possibly corresponds to TRBD1 (6 bases). This CDR3 contains 15 residues. The germline V gene encodes CDR1 LGHDT and CDR2 YNNKEL (reference sequence). V lost 2 bases and J lost 0, with 10 bases in between. The CDR3 protein is CASSQSGTLNTEAFF. CDR3 DNA sequence: TGTGCCAGCAGCCAATCCGGGACATTGAACACTGAAGCTTTCTTT.

The chain uses TRBV6-5 and TRBJ2-7, with 11 bases identical to TRBD1. CDR3 length: 13 residues. Germline V gene lookup returns CDR1 MNHEY and CDR2 SVGAGI. V lost 8 bases and J lost 5; bases outside the gene matches: 5. The CDR3 is CASGWDRGDEQYF. CDR3 DNA sequence: TGTGCCAGCGGTTGGGACAGGGGGGACGAGCAGTACTTC.

The genes are TRBV28 and TRBJ2-6; the D gene is possibly TRBD2 (5 bases). From germline, CDR1 is MDHEN and CDR2 SYDVKM. This CDR3 has 17 residues. V was shortened by 7 bases and J by 0 bases, with 16 bases between the two germline ends. The CDR3 reads CASTGDQAVSGANVLTF. The CDR3 DNA sequence: TGTGCCAGCACCGGGGATCAGGCGGTCTCTGGGGCCAACGTCCTGACTTTC. Complete variable domain (other parts from reference TRBV28 and TRBJ2-6): DVKVTQSSRYLVKRTGEKVFLECVQDMDHENMFWYRQDPGLGLRLIYFSYDVKMKEKGDIPEGYSVSREKKERFSLILESASTNQTSMYLCASTGDQAVSGANVLTFGAGSRLTVL.

The V and J genes are TRBV4-1 and TRBJ1-1; 10 bases match TRBD1. This CDR3 spans 15 amino acids. Germline-derived CDR1 and CDR2 are MGHRA and YSYEKL. V lost 4 bases, J lost 6 bases, and 8 bases stayed unmatched. The CDR3 sequence is CASSRLTGGAAEAFF. In DNA, the CDR3 is TGCGCCAGCAGCCGATTGACAGGGGGCGCAGCTGAAGCTTTCTTT.

The chain is built from TRBV5-1 and TRBJ2-3; D possibly corresponds to TRBD2 (6 bases). Germline lookup yields CDR1 SGHRS and CDR2 YFSETQ. Trimming stripped 4 bases from V and 0 bases from J, with 18 bases between. This CDR3 contains 17 residues. CDR3 protein: CASSRERGRISTDTQYF. The CDR3 nucleotides are TGCGCCAGCAGCCGGGAGAGGGGCCGCATTAGCACAGATACGCAGTATTTT.

This clonotype was detected many times. The rearrangement links TRBV27 to TRBJ1-2; D is possibly TRBD1 (6 bases). This CDR3 is built from 15 residues. From germline, CDR1 is MNHEY and CDR2 SMNVEV (reference sequence). V lost 1 base and J 3 bases, leaving 12 bases between the germline ends. The CDR3 coding sequence is TGTGCCAGCAGTTTATTAGGGGGTCAGGACTATGGCTACACCTTC. This encodes CASSLLGGQDYGYTF.

The genes are TRBV20-1 and TRBJ2-1, with a possible D match to TRBD2 (5 bases). V lost 3 bases and J lost 7, with 13 bases in between. CDR1 is DFQATT, CDR2 SNEGSKA, per germline (reference sequence). The CDR3 spans 13 residues. The chain's CDR3 is CSASNPTGNEQFF. The CDR3 nucleotides read TGCAGTGCTAGTAACCCCACGGGGAATGAGCAGTTCTTC.

A few counts support this clonotype. The J gene is TRBJ2-6, the V gene TRBV10-2, with unresolved D. The V end lost 6 bases, the J end lost 4 bases, and 13 bases lay between the germline ends. Per germline, CDR1 WSHSY and CDR2 SAAADI. The CDR3 runs 15 residues. CDR3: CASRPGTLGANVLTF. The CDR3 DNA follows: TGCGCCAGCAGACCCGGAACTCTCGGGGCCAACGTCCTGACTTTC.

This clonotype has only a few counts. CDR3 DNA: TGTGCCAGCACTCAAGGGGGGGGGCGGCAGTTCTTC. Amino acids: CASTQGGGRQFF. This chain joins TRBV6-6 and TRBJ2-1, with D possibly matching TRBD2 (7 bases). Germline V lookup: CDR1 MNHNY, CDR2 SVGAGI (reference sequence). The length of the CDR3 is 12 residues. The V end was cut by 7 bases, the J end by 12 bases, with 16 bases between.

This clonotype showed up many times. The chain links TRBV24-1 to TRBJ2-1, with a weak D call TRBD1 (6 bases). There are 16 residues in the CDR3. Germline values: CDR1 KGHDR, CDR2 SFDVKD. Deletions cut 1 base from V and 3 bases from J, with 12 bases between. CDR3 DNA: TGTGCCACCAGTGATTTCCGCACGGGACACTACAATGAGCAGTTCTTC. Protein product: CATSDFRTGHYNEQFF.

The gene calls are TRBV6-5 and TRBJ2-2; no definite D call. Trimming cost V 0 bases and J 1 base, with 12 bases left between them. Per germline, CDR1 MNHEY and CDR2 SVGAGI. The CDR3 is 17 amino acids. The CDR3 sequence is CASSYSRPILNTGELFF. In nucleotides, the CDR3 is TGTGCCAGCAGTTACTCGCGGCCAATCTTGAACACCGGGGAGCTGTTTTTT.

The chain is built from TRBV27 and TRBJ2-1, with 7 bases matching TRBD2. V gave up 6 bases and J gave up 4 bases; unmatched junction bases: 9. Germline V lookup: CDR1 MNHEY, CDR2 SMNVEV (reference sequence). This CDR3 comprises 15 residues. The CDR3: CASSPPSGVYNEQFF. DNA of the CDR3: TGTGCCAGCAGCCCACCTAGCGGAGTTTACAATGAGCAGTTCTTC.

This clonotype was recorded many times. The chain couples TRBV29-1 to TRBJ2-1; TRBD1 agrees at 9 bases. The CDR3 totals 14 residues. Germline V gene data show CDR1 as SQVTM and CDR2 as ANQGSEA. V was clipped by 7 bases and J by 4 bases; unmatched bases: 8. The CDR3 here is CSGWVGTGYNEQFF. Written as DNA, the CDR3 is TGCAGCGGATGGGTGGGGACAGGGTACAATGAGCAGTTCTTC.

V gene TRBV18 combines with J gene TRBJ2-7; D is possibly TRBD1 (8 bases). Germline lookup yields CDR1 KGHSH and CDR2 LQKENI. CDR3 size: 16 residues. Trimming left V 3 bases short and J 4 bases short, with 19 bases between. CDR3 sequence: CASSPGRTGRVYEQYF. In nucleotides, the CDR3 is TGTGCCAGCTCACCTGGCAGGACAGGGAGGGTATACGAGCAGTACTTC.

In this sample, this clonotype turned up a few times. V and J are TRBV29-1 and TRBJ2-6; unclear D gene. This CDR3 is 13 amino acids long. V lost 0 bases and J lost 4, with 4 bases in between. CDR1 and CDR2 from the germline V gene are SQVTM and ANQGSEA. The CDR3 DNA follows: TGCAGCGTTGAAGATCAAGGGGCCAACGTCCTGACTTTC. Its protein product is CSVEDQGANVLTF.

This clonotype has a count of ten or more. CDR3: CSAIAGGSTDTQYF. The CDR3 bases are TGCAGTGCGATAGCGGGAGGATCCACAGATACGCAGTATTTT. The V and J genes are TRBV20-1 and TRBJ2-3; 10 positions agree with TRBD2. The V gene end was trimmed by 6 bases and the J gene end by 2 bases; junction bases not matched to a gene: 5. CDR1 DFQATT and CDR2 SNEGSKA come from the germline V gene (reference sequence). The CDR3 covers 14 residues.

The rearrangement links TRBV7-9 to TRBJ1-6; the D gene is possibly TRBD1 (6 bases). V was pared by 10 bases and J by 7 bases, with 11 bases between. CDR3 length: 12 amino acids. CDR1 is SEHNR, CDR2 FQNEAQ, per germline (reference sequence). The CDR3 protein is CAIYRVNSPLHF. The DNA of the CDR3 is TGTGCCATTTACAGGGTGAATTCACCCCTCCACTTT. Full variable domain (missing parts from reference TRBV7-9 and TRBJ1-6): DTGVSQNPRHKITKRGQNVTFRCDPISEHNRLYWYRQTLGQGPEFLTYFQNEAQLEKSRLLSDRFSAERPKGSFSTLEIQRTEQGDSAMYLCAIYRVNSPLHFGNGTRLTVT.

This clonotype was seen a few times. The J gene is TRBJ2-3, the V gene TRBV20-1, with unresolved D. In germline, CDR1 is DFQATT, CDR2 SNEGSKA (reference sequence). V lost 3 bases and J 1 base, leaving 14 bases between the germline ends. The CDR3 contains 15 residues. This CDR3 is CSASRAPSRTDTQYF. DNA of the CDR3: TGCAGTGCTAGCCGCGCGCCGTCCCGCACAGATACGCAGTATTTT.

This clonotype was seen a handful of times. This rearrangement joins TRBV12-3 or TRBV12-4 to TRBJ2-7, with 7 nucleotides matching TRBD2. This CDR3 comprises 14 residues. The ends lost 5 bases at V and 2 bases at J; junction bases unmatched: 6. CDR3 in amino acids: CASSPSGATYEQYF. The CDR3 nucleotides are TGTGCCAGCAGTCCCAGCGGGGCAACCTACGAGCAGTACTTC.

The chain carries TRBV3-1 and TRBJ1-1; tentatively, D is TRBD1 (5 bases). The V and J ends lost 0 bases and 11 bases respectively, with 22 bases between them. Germline CDR1 and CDR2: LGHDT and YNNKEL (reference sequence). The length of the CDR3 is 16 residues. The CDR3, as DNA: TGTGCCAGCAGCCAAGATAGTGCAGGGCGCGCGGGGGACGCTTTCTTT. Translating gives CASSQDSAGRAGDAFF.

The V and J genes are TRBV20-1 and TRBJ1-1, with D maybe TRBD1 (5 bases). The CDR3 spans 13 residues. Trimming took 0 bases from V and 4 from J, leaving 9 bases between them. Germline CDR1 reads DFQATT; CDR2 reads SNEGSKA (reference sequence). CDR3 nucleotides: TGCAGTGCTAGAGAGACGGGGACCACTGAAGCTTTCTTT. Encoded protein: CSARETGTTEAFF.

This clonotype was seen ten or more times. V and J are TRBV6-5 and TRBJ2-2; either TRBD1 or TRBD2 may supply D (5 bases each). The CDR3 contains 15 residues. Trimming stripped 6 bases from V and 6 bases from J, with 17 bases between. Germline CDR1 reads MNHEY; CDR2 reads SVGAGI. The CDR3 here is CASSDYVRDPGELFF. CDR3 coding DNA: TGTGCCAGCAGCGATTATGTTAGGGACCCCGGGGAGCTGTTTTTT.